Reported below is one T cell receptor beta chain. Its antigen is not identified. V was clipped by 2 bases and J by 6 bases, with 10 bases between them. Germline CDR1 WNHNN, CDR2 SYGVQD (reference sequence). The CDR3 has 13 residues. TCRdb's table, derived via immunoSEQ multiplex PCR, lists solely in-frame clones and lacks some. Among millions of clones listed, roughly 94% were seen once. The data are from a study of shared clonotypes between healthy human individuals. Study observations and caveats: The sampled material consisted only of blood, and tissue repertoires are likely to differ. Genetic and exposure-history diversity was limited by the few donors. Clonotype sharing across donors was expected to vary with sequencing depth.

The sequencing sample was made of naive CD4+ T cells sorted from blood. Sample subset: CD45RA+ positively selected. The clonotype was recovered from a man in his late teens or twenties in good health. This chain connects TRBV10-1 to TRBJ2-5; D is ambiguous. CDR3 in amino acids: CASSEVGGQTQYF. The CDR3 DNA sequence: TGCGCCAGCAGTGAGGTCGGCGGCCAGACCCAGTACTTC.